A selection of T cell receptor beta chains follows, all from one sample in a study of response to subunit inactivated influenza vaccine. Each CDR3 protein is one row after TCRdb ran MiXCR on the RT-PCR reads. In the table there are 300,000 to 350,000 distinct CDR3 sequences, about 20% of which are singletons. The starting material was PBMCs from blood, obtained about 20 months after vaccination. All receptors come from a man between 50 and 69 years old who received an inactivated influenza vaccine. Both conserved end residues are part of each CDR3. A D gene is named only where the DNA matches it firmly. Clone size appears in some rows only: once, few, many, or a class for an expanded clone.

j_call clone_size v_call cdr3_length d_call cdr3_aa cdr3_nt
TRBJ1-5 few TRBV7-2 15 . CASSFGHGSNQPQHF TGTGCCAGCAGCTTCGGACACGGTAGCAATCAGCCCCAGCATTTT
TRBJ2-7 . TRBV20-1 12 . CSATDGTYEQYF TGCAGCGCTACTGACGGAACCTACGAGCAGTACTTC
TRBJ1-5 many TRBV12-3/TRBV12-4 16 TRBD1 CASARGGTGGNQPQHF TGTGCCAGCGCCAGGGGTGGGACAGGGGGGAATCAGCCCCAGCATTTT
TRBJ1-2 few TRBV6-1 15 . CASSPRTTANYGYTF TGTGCCAGCAGCCCACGGACAACGGCTAACTATGGCTACACCTTC
TRBJ1-2 . TRBV6-1 16 . CASSEWGWSANYGYTF TGTGCCAGCAGTGAATGGGGTTGGTCGGCTAACTATGGCTACACCTTC
TRBJ1-2 few TRBV30 15 . CAWSVGGGPIYGYTF TGTGCCTGGAGTGTTGGTGGGGGGCCCATCTATGGCTACACCTTC
TRBJ2-1 . TRBV6-2/TRBV6-3 12 . CASSTRTDEQFF TGTGCCAGCAGTACTAGAACCGATGAGCAGTTCTTC
TRBJ2-7 many TRBV29-1 16 TRBD1 CSVEGSLGQGIYEQYF TGCAGCGTTGAAGGTTCCTTGGGACAGGGGATTTACGAGCAGTACTTC
TRBJ2-5 few TRBV12-3/TRBV12-4 14 . CASSLYGVGETQYF TGTGCCAGCAGTTTATACGGGGTGGGAGAGACCCAGTACTTC
TRBJ1-1 . TRBV6-1 13 TRBD1 CASSPDRVSEAFF TGTGCCAGCAGTCCCGACAGGGTCAGTGAAGCTTTCTTT
TRBJ1-4 . TRBV5-5 17 TRBD1 CASSWDRGRLTNEKLFF TGTGCCAGCAGCTGGGACAGGGGGCGGTTGACTAATGAAAAACTGTTTTTT
TRBJ1-3 few TRBV20-1 14 . CSASDRRSGNTIYF TGCAGTGCTAGTGACAGGAGGTCTGGAAACACCATATATTTT
TRBJ1-2 . TRBV5-4 13 TRBD1 CASSPDRTYGYTF TGTGCCAGCAGCCCGGACAGGACTTATGGCTACACCTTC
TRBJ2-7 few TRBV27 15 TRBD2 CASSAPGLAEVEQYF TGTGCCAGCAGTGCACCGGGACTAGCGGAGGTGGAGCAGTACTTC
TRBJ1-6 . TRBV4-3 17 . CASSQDREGAYNSPLHF TGCGCCAGCAGCCAAGATAGGGAGGGGGCCTATAATTCACCCCTCCACTTT
TRBJ2-7 . TRBV6-4 20 . CASSDVQGTGCRDNSGEQYF TGTGCCAGCAGTGACGTTCAGGGCACAGGCTGTCGGGACAACTCCGGCGAGCAGTACTTC
TRBJ2-2 . TRBV10-3 14 TRBD1 CAISRDRGTGELFF TGTGCCATCAGCCGGGACAGGGGCACCGGGGAGCTGTTTTTT
TRBJ2-3 few TRBV29-1 10 . CSVGLSEQYF TGCAGCGTTGGCCTGTCGGAGCAGTATTTT
TRBJ1-5 many TRBV20-1 14 TRBD1 CSASDRVPNQPQHF TGCAGTGCCTCGGACAGGGTTCCCAATCAGCCCCAGCATTTT
TRBJ2-4 . TRBV6-1 14 . CASRIAARGNIQYF TGTGCCAGCAGGATAGCGGCGAGAGGAAACATTCAGTACTTC
TRBJ2-1 . TRBV29-1 15 TRBD1 CSVAPPRQGYNEQFF TGCAGCGTTGCCCCTCCCCGACAGGGTTACAATGAGCAGTTCTTC
TRBJ2-4 . TRBV15 13 . CATSGTTQGVQYF TGTGCCACCAGCGGGACCACGCAGGGTGTTCAGTACTTC
TRBJ1-2 . TRBV7-9 11 . CAILDGAGYTF TGTGCCATTTTAGACGGTGCTGGCTACACCTTC
TRBJ2-3 . TRBV28 14 TRBD1 CASSFRDSTDTQYF TGTGCCAGCAGTTTCCGGGACAGTACAGATACGCAGTATTTT
TRBJ1-1 . TRBV10-3 16 . CAIQKAAGTKNTEAFF TGTGCCATCCAAAAAGCCGCGGGGACAAAGAACACTGAAGCTTTCTTT
TRBJ2-7 . TRBV20-1 15 TRBD1 CSARGQATSSYEQYF TGCAGTGCTAGGGGACAGGCCACTAGCTCCTACGAGCAGTACTTC
TRBJ1-1 . TRBV4-3 16 . CASSQDAGPVSSEAFF TGCGCCAGCAGCCAAGATGCAGGGCCCGTGTCATCTGAAGCTTTCTTT
TRBJ2-2 few TRBV6-1 13 . CASSDILTGELFF TGTGCCAGCAGTGACATACTCACCGGGGAGCTGTTTTTT
TRBJ1-3 many TRBV3-1 18 TRBD1 CASSHPLGGQGTGNTIYF TGTGCCAGCAGCCACCCGCTCGGGGGACAGGGTACTGGAAACACCATATATTTT
TRBJ2-3 . TRBV6-2/TRBV6-3 13 . CASKNPSTDTQYF TGTGCCAGCAAGAATCCTAGCACAGATACGCAGTATTTT
TRBJ1-6 few TRBV4-3 13 . CASSQDVESPLHF TGCGCCAGCAGCCAAGACGTAGAATCACCCCTCCACTTT